Listed here is a single T cell receptor (beta chain). Its matching antigen is unknown. This entry belongs to a study of T cell repertoires in cytomegalovirus infection. For the study at large: Signatures in public TCR beta sequences pointed to both CMV infection and matching HLA type. Whole-study results and caveats: Dominant in the ex vivo response were TCR beta clonotypes restricted by HLA-C and specific for CMV.

This CDR3 comprises 14 residues. The germline CDR1 and CDR2 sequences are SGHVS and FNYEAQ. The V end lost 4 bases, the J end lost 2 bases, and 12 bases lay between the germline ends. MiXCR was run by TCRdb on the reads, yielding one entry per CDR3 protein. The data show some 390,000 distinct CDR3 sequences, over 15% seen once. What was sequenced was PBMCs. V is TRBV7-6 and J is TRBJ2-7; weak D call: TRBD1 (5 bases). The clonotype originates from a human donor in good health (CMV status not recorded). Some clones in this sample may be carry-over from other donors' samples. Here the CDR3 DNA reads TGTGCCAGCAGCTCAGGGTTTGTCCCCTACGAGCAGTACTTC. It is translated as CASSSGFVPYEQYF. Drawing the rest from reference TRBV7-6 and TRBJ2-7, the complete variable domain is GAGVSQSPRYKVTKRGQDVALRCDPISGHVSLYWYRQALGQGPEFLTYFNYEAQQDKSGLPNDRFSAERPEGSISTLTIQRTEQRDSAMYRCASSSGFVPYEQYFGPGTRLTVT.